A selection of T cell receptor beta chains follows, all from one sample in a study of shared T cell receptors in the human thymus. The method was immunoSEQ multiplex PCR; TCRdb's version includes in-frame clones alone and lacks a portion of them. The sample consists of more than 550,000 clones, approximately 89% of them appearing once. These sequences were also reported in another study, on human thymus T cells.

Sequenced: thymocytes. All receptors come from a boy in the first two years of life with a congenital heart defect. Each CDR3 is given with its conserved first and last residue. Each record gives: J gene, D gene, V gene, clone size, CDR3 DNA, CDR3 protein. The D gene is left open where the match is weak. Not all rows give a size; the values are once, few, many and, for expanded clones, a class.

>TRBJ2-3|TRBD2|TRBV4-3|.
TGCGCCAGCAGCACTTCCGGACTAGCGGGAGGAATAGATACGCAGTATTTT
CASSTSGLAGGIDTQYF
>TRBJ2-7|.|TRBV27|.
TGTGCCAGCAGTTTATATCCCTACTACGAGCAGTACTTC
CASSLYPYYEQYF
>TRBJ2-3|TRBD2|TRBV29-1|once
TGCAGCGCGCGATCCAGCGGGAGACCAACGCAGTATTTT
CSARSSGRPTQYF
>TRBJ1-1|.|TRBV19|.
TGTGCCAGTAGTATACCAGGCGACAGTAGGACTGAAGCTTTCTTT
CASSIPGDSRTEAFF
>TRBJ1-1|.|TRBV7-4|.
TGTGCCAGCAGCTTATCAGATGAAGCTTTCTTT
CASSLSDEAFF
>TRBJ2-1|TRBD2|TRBV6-5|.
TGTGCCACCGCGGGCGGGAGCTCCTACAATGAGCAGTTCTTC
CATAGGSSYNEQFF
>TRBJ1-1|.|TRBV11-2|.
TGTGCCAGCAGCCCACCTGACAGGAGAAACACTGAAGCTTTCTTT
CASSPPDRRNTEAFF
>TRBJ1-2|TRBD1|TRBV4-2|once
TGTGCCAGCAGCCAACTGGGACAGTCTAACTATGGCTACACCTTC
CASSQLGQSNYGYTF
>TRBJ1-1|.|TRBV4-1|.
TGCGCCAGCAGCCAAGTGAGGACTGGAATTAATATGAACACTGAAGCTTTCTTT
CASSQVRTGINMNTEAFF
>TRBJ1-2|.|TRBV5-1|.
TGCGCCAGCAGCGTTACAGGGCCGGATAGGTATGGCTACACCTTC
CASSVTGPDRYGYTF
>TRBJ1-6|.|TRBV30|.
TGTGCCTGGAGTCTACAGACAGGTATCGGACGGGATTCCCCCCTCCACTTT
CAWSLQTGIGRDSPLHF
>TRBJ1-1|.|TRBV18|.
TGTGCCAGCTCACCTTCGGCAGGCGTGAACACTGAAGCTTTCTTT
CASSPSAGVNTEAFF
>TRBJ2-3|TRBD2|TRBV5-1|once
TGCGCCAGCAGCTTGGGGGTTGAGACTAGCGGCCAAGACACAGATACGCAGTATTTT
CASSLGVETSGQDTDTQYF
>TRBJ1-2|.|TRBV4-3|.
TGCGCCAGCAGCCCAAGAGAAGAGCCCCCCAACTATGGCTACACCTTC
CASSPREEPPNYGYTF
>TRBJ2-7|TRBD2|TRBV5-3|.
TGTGCCAGAAGCTCAAAGCGACTAGCGCATCACGAGCAGTACTTC
CARSSKRLAHHEQYF
>TRBJ2-2|TRBD2|TRBV5-1|.
TGCGCCAGCAGCTTCTGGAGCGGGGGGAGGGAGCTGTTTTTT
CASSFWSGGRELFF
>TRBJ2-7|TRBD2|TRBV27|.
TGTGCCAGCAGTTCCCAGCGGGGTTCCTCCTACGAGCAGTACTTC
CASSSQRGSSYEQYF
>TRBJ2-5|.|TRBV20-1|.
TGCAGTGTGACTAGTAGAGAGACCCAGTACTTC
CSVTSRETQYF
>TRBJ2-5|.|TRBV6-1|.
TGTGCCAGCAGTGAAGGGCCGTGGGAGACCCAGTACTTC
CASSEGPWETQYF
>TRBJ2-1|.|TRBV19|.
TGTGCCAGTACCCCGACTAGCTCCTACAATGAGCAGTTCTTC
CASTPTSSYNEQFF
>TRBJ2-7|TRBD2|TRBV9|.
TGTGCCAGCAGCGTAGGGGGGGGTGCCCACGAGCAGTACTTC
CASSVGGGAHEQYF
>TRBJ2-1|TRBD2|TRBV9|.
TGTGCCAGCACCCCTGAGCTAGCGGAACCCTACAATGAGCAGTTCTTC
CASTPELAEPYNEQFF
>TRBJ1-2|TRBD1|TRBV2|.
TGTTCAGGGGGACAGGGGCCTTGGGGCTACACCTTC
CSGGQGPWGYTF
>TRBJ1-5|.|TRBV28|.
TGTGCCAGCAGTAAGGGGCCCCGATATCAGCCCCAGCATTTT
CASSKGPRYQPQHF
>TRBJ2-7|.|TRBV6-1|.
TGTGCCAGCAGTGAAGACAGCCTAGAGCAGTACTTC
CASSEDSLEQYF
>TRBJ1-1|TRBD1|TRBV28|.
TGTGCCAGCAGTTTCCGACAGACAGGGCAGGGGACTGAAGCTTTCTTT
CASSFRQTGQGTEAFF
>TRBJ2-7|TRBD2|TRBV28|.
TGTGCCAGCAGTTCACACCCAGCGGGAGGATACTTC
CASSSHPAGGYF
>TRBJ1-2|TRBD1|TRBV29-1|.
TGCAGCGTTGAAGGGACAGGGGGTTTTAACTATGGCTACACCTTC
CSVEGTGGFNYGYTF
>TRBJ2-4|.|TRBV28|.
TGTGCCAGCAGGGGCGGGGCAGGGAGGTCCCGGCGAGCCAAAAACATTCAGTACTTC
CASRGGAGRSRRAKNIQYF
>TRBJ2-5|TRBD2|TRBV7-6|.
TGTGCCAGCAACTCCTTTTCTGGCGCGTTGGGTTCCCCCGGGGGGGAGACCCAGTACTTC
CASNSFSGALGSPGGETQYF
>TRBJ2-7|.|TRBV9|.
TGTGCCAGCAGCGCTCGTGGCGAGGACTCCTACGAGCAGTACTTC
CASSARGEDSYEQYF
>TRBJ2-7|.|TRBV30|.
TGTGCCTGGAGTCCCCCTCACAGGGTGTTATGGTGGCCCTACTACGAGCAGTACTTC
CAWSPPHRVLWWPYYEQYF
>TRBJ1-5|TRBD1|TRBV28|.
TGTGCCAGCAGTTTATCCCTCCCGTGGAGGGGGCTTCGTCAGCCCCAGCATTTT
CASSLSLPWRGLRQPQHF
>TRBJ2-7|.|TRBV7-4|.
TGTGCCAGCAGCCTTGGGGCCCCGGACCCAGCGGGTGGGGGGTTCGAGCAGTACTTC
CASSLGAPDPAGGGFEQYF
>TRBJ2-7|.|TRBV29-1|.
TGCAGCGTTGAAGACTCCCCAGGCACCTACGAGCAGTACTTC
CSVEDSPGTYEQYF
>TRBJ1-4|.|TRBV30|.
TGTGCCTGGAGCACGAAGACAGAACGCAGTACAACTAATGAAAAACTGTTTTTT
CAWSTKTERSTTNEKLFF
>TRBJ1-1|TRBD1|TRBV9|.
TGTGCCAGCAGCAGAGGACCGGGACAGGGCTTGAACACTGAAGCTTTCTTT
CASSRGPGQGLNTEAFF
>TRBJ2-7|TRBD1|TRBV5-8|.
TGTGCCAGCAGCCCGAGACCCGGGACAGGGGTATTCAACGAGCAGTACTTC
CASSPRPGTGVFNEQYF
>TRBJ2-2|TRBD2|TRBV5-6|.
TGTGCCAGCAGCTGGACTAGCGGGGGGAAGACCGGGGAGCTGTTTTTT
CASSWTSGGKTGELFF
>TRBJ1-1|.|TRBV29-1|.
TGCAGCGTTGAAATGAAACGGACAGTGCAGGGAGCTTTCTTT
CSVEMKRTVQGAFF
>TRBJ1-1|.|TRBV23-1|.
TGCGCTAAGGGGAGGGGGAGGAAATTAGAAGCTTTCTTT
CAKGRGRKLEAFF
>TRBJ2-1|TRBD1|TRBV27|.
TGTGCCAGCAGTACCGGACAGGGCCATTACAATGAGCAGTTCTTC
CASSTGQGHYNEQFF
>TRBJ2-5|TRBD2|TRBV7-9|.
TGTGCCAGCAGCTTCGAAGGAGGAGGACTAGCGGAGGCCCAAGAGACCCAGTACTTC
CASSFEGGGLAEAQETQYF
>TRBJ2-7|.|TRBV27|.
TGTGCTTCGTCGTTGTCGGGAGACGAGCAGTACTTC
CASSLSGDEQYF
>TRBJ2-7|.|TRBV7-9|.
TGTGCCAGCAGCTGGGACAACTCCTACGAGCAGTACTTC
CASSWDNSYEQYF
>TRBJ2-7|.|TRBV18|few
TGTGCCAGCTCACCACCGGGCCAGGGGAAAATCTACGAGCAGTACTTC
CASSPPGQGKIYEQYF
>TRBJ2-5|TRBD2|TRBV14|.
TGTGCCAGCAGCCATGTGGATGGCGGGAGGGAGGAGACCCAGTACTTC
CASSHVDGGREETQYF
>TRBJ1-1|.|TRBV28|.
TGTGCCAGCAGACACTTTTTAACCGGGACACCGAACACTGAAGCTTTCTTT
CASRHFLTGTPNTEAFF
>TRBJ2-3|.|TRBV7-3|.
TGTGCCAGCAGCGTTCGGGGTAGCACAGATACGCAGTATTTT
CASSVRGSTDTQYF
>TRBJ2-5|TRBD1|TRBV18|.
TGTGCCAGCTCAACCCCGCAGGGGGCTGGACGAGAGACCCAGTACTTC
CASSTPQGAGRETQYF
>TRBJ2-7|TRBD2|TRBV2|.
TGTGCCAGCATGAGTGCGCAGCGGGGGGCCTACGAGCAGTACTTC
CASMSAQRGAYEQYF
>TRBJ2-3|.|TRBV4-3|few
TGCGCCAGCAGCCAAGTCGTTTCCACAGATACGCAGTATTTT
CASSQVVSTDTQYF
>TRBJ2-7|TRBD2|TRBV27|.
TGTGCCAGCAGTTTATTGGGGGGGAGCTACTACGAGCAGTACTTC
CASSLLGGSYYEQYF
>TRBJ1-1|TRBD1|TRBV27|.
TGTGCCAGCAGACTAACAGGGGGCGCTGAAGCTTTCTTT
CASRLTGGAEAFF
>TRBJ1-5|.|TRBV6-1|few
TGTGCCAGCAGTGTACATAGCAATCAGCCCCAGCATTTT
CASSVHSNQPQHF